This T cell receptor beta chain was identified during a study of glioma-infiltrating T cells after dendritic cell vaccination. V was shortened by 5 bases and J by 2 bases, with 11 bases between the two germline ends. The V gene's germline CDR1 is SNHLY and CDR2 FYNNEI. This CDR3 has 14 residues. Documented time point: after dendritic cell vaccination, including at tumor progression/relapse. The method was immunoSEQ multiplex PCR; TCRdb's version includes in-frame clones alone and lacks a portion of them. The sample lists 85,000 to 100,000 clones, roughly four fifths occurring once. For this clone: Its specificity is not known.

Study findings and constraints: Higher pretreatment TIL content predicted longer progression-free time and survival.

Sequencing was performed on blood, taken after dendritic cell vaccination. The TCR sequence derives from a human donor with glioblastoma. This chain uses TRBV2 with TRBJ2-3; D gene unclear. For the CDR3, the DNA is TGTGCCAGCAGTACGAGATTCCTCACAGATACGCAGTATTTT. The encoded protein is CASSTRFLTDTQYF.